A single sample is the source of the 27 T cell receptor beta chains below, sequenced in a study of CXCR3-negative and CXCR3-positive naive CD8 T cells. The authors made the TRB cDNA libraries by 5' RACE using UMI labels. TCRdb reanalyzed the 5' RACE reads, giving one entry per CDR3 protein sequence and no DNA. The listing contains tens of thousands of distinct CDR3 sequences. Material: memory CD8+ T cells from blood. These receptors were obtained from a human donor in good health. Some clones in this sample may be carry-over from other donors' samples.

The gene calls are TRBV5-5 and TRBJ2-7; the D gene TCRdb calls, TRBD1, cannot be checked with no DNA. Germline values: CDR1 SGHKS, CDR2 YYEKEE (reference sequence). The CDR3 is made up of 14 amino acids. CDR3: CASSPTGATYEQYF.

The chain employs TRBV15 and TRBJ2-7. Germline V lookup: CDR1 LNHNV, CDR2 YYDKDF (reference sequence). The length of the CDR3 is 13 residues. The CDR3 here is CATSTERAGEQYF.

This chain links TRBV10-3 with TRBJ2-1; TCRdb returns TRBD2, unconfirmable since there is no DNA. The CDR3 extends over 14 amino acids. Per germline, CDR1 ENHRY and CDR2 SYGVKD. The CDR3 protein is CAISGPGLYNEQFF.

The chain recombines TRBV4-3 with TRBJ2-3; absent DNA, TCRdb's TRBD1 call cannot be checked. This CDR3 comprises 17 residues. CDR1 and CDR2 (germline): LGHNA, YSLEER. This CDR3 reads CASSQDWSGGGSDTQYF.

The rearrangement joins TRBV29-1 to TRBJ2-1; TCRdb indicates TRBD2, and absent DNA this call remains unverified. CDR1 is SQVTM and CDR2 is ANQGSEA in the germline V gene. This CDR3 comprises 12 residues. Here the CDR3 reads CSQAGRDNEQFF.

The chain links TRBV2 to TRBJ2-7; TCRdb's D call, TRBD2, is unchecked because there is no DNA. The germline V gene has CDR1 SNHLY and CDR2 FYNNEI. This CDR3 has 13 residues. The CDR3 loop is CARREGSGLEQYF.

The V call is TRBV28, the J call TRBJ2-5; as DNA is missing, the TRBD2 call by TCRdb cannot be tested. This CDR3 is built from 14 residues. Germline CDR1 and CDR2: MDHEN and SYDVKM. The CDR3 loop reads CASSLRGVQETQYF.

CDR3 protein: CATSSVANTGELFF. The V and J genes are TRBV15 and TRBJ2-2. Germline V gives CDR1 LNHNV, CDR2 YYDKDF (reference sequence). The CDR3 covers 14 residues.

The chain has TRBV3-1 and TRBJ1-1; as DNA is missing, the TRBD1 call by TCRdb cannot be tested. CDR1 is LGHDT and CDR2 is YNNKEL in the germline V gene (reference sequence). The CDR3 has 14 amino acids. The CDR3: CARTLGGAYTEAFF.

CDR3 in amino acids: CASSLLSVGSYNEQFF. The genes are TRBV27 and TRBJ2-1. CDR1 and CDR2 from the germline V gene are MNHEY and SMNVEV (reference sequence). The CDR3 totals 16 residues.

The chain combines TRBV7-9 with TRBJ2-1; TCRdb lists TRBD1, though no DNA is available to test this call. Germline assignment: CDR1 SEHNR and CDR2 FQNEAQ (reference sequence). CDR3 length equals 12 residues. CDR3 loop: CATGGGPNEQFF.

By frequency, this clonotype is medium-sized. The CDR3 spells CASSEGGTGELFF. The chain is built from TRBV6-4 and TRBJ2-2; TCRdb selects TRBD1, and the lack of DNA leaves this call unchecked. Per the germline V gene, CDR1 is MRHNA and CDR2 is SNTAGT. CDR3 length: 13 residues.

This sequence joins TRBV12-3 or TRBV12-4 and TRBJ2-3; checking the TCRdb D call of TRBD2 is not possible without DNA. This CDR3 is 15 amino acids long. CDR3: CASRRGTPGTDTQYF.

The rearrangement uses TRBV5-1 and TRBJ2-2; TCRdb calls TRBD1, which cannot be checked without DNA. The CDR3 is 13 amino acids. Per the germline V gene, CDR1 is SGHRS and CDR2 is YFSETQ. CDR3 region: CASSPRGTGELFF.

This sequence joins TRBV12-3 or TRBV12-4 and TRBJ1-2; with no DNA, the TCRdb D assignment of TRBD1 cannot be verified. There are 12 residues in the CDR3. The chain's CDR3 is CASSLTGKGYTF.

The chain carries TRBV29-1 and TRBJ2-1. The CDR3 spans 13 residues. Germline V gives CDR1 SQVTM, CDR2 ANQGSEA. The CDR3 sequence is CSVEELGFDEQFF.

This rearrangement joins TRBV27 to TRBJ2-1; absent DNA, TCRdb's TRBD1 call cannot be checked. Germline values: CDR1 MNHEY, CDR2 SMNVEV (reference sequence). The CDR3 has 17 residues. CDR3 sequence: CASSLRERGGSYNEQFF.

The V gene is TRBV12-3 or TRBV12-4, the J gene TRBJ2-1. The CDR3 has 13 amino acids. The CDR3 region is CASSLSPENEQFF.

The genes are TRBV2 and TRBJ2-5. The CDR3 loop spans 12 amino acids. Germline V gene sequence: CDR1 SNHLY, CDR2 FYNNEI. The CDR3 protein is CATSTTTGTQYF.

The rearrangement links TRBV7-6 to TRBJ2-2; checking the TCRdb D call of TRBD1 is not possible without DNA. CDR1 and CDR2 from the germline V gene are SGHVS and FNYEAQ. The CDR3 is made up of 15 amino acids. The CDR3 here is CASSHDRGGTGELFF.

V usage is TRBV29-1 and J usage is TRBJ1-1; the D gene TCRdb calls, TRBD1, cannot be checked with no DNA. This CDR3 has 14 amino acids. The germline V gene encodes CDR1 SQVTM and CDR2 ANQGSEA. The CDR3: CSSDGPAPNTEAFF.

The rearrangement joins TRBV6-1 to TRBJ2-3; the TCRdb D gene call, TRBD2, has no DNA to confirm it. Germline CDR1 and CDR2: MNHNS and SASEGT. The CDR3 is 15 amino acids. The CDR3 loop is CASSSSGGAPDTQYF.

Here the CDR3 reads CASSLDREDQPQHF. This chain connects TRBV12-3 or TRBV12-4 to TRBJ1-5; absent DNA, TCRdb's TRBD1 call cannot be checked. The CDR3 contains 14 residues.

Judged by frequency, this clonotype is medium-sized (0.01 to 0.1%). The chain joins TRBV11-3 to TRBJ1-1; TCRdb proposes TRBD1, but this gene call is untestable without DNA. Germline lookup yields CDR1 SGHNT and CDR2 YENEEA. CDR3 length: 14 residues. This CDR3 reads CASSATGDGTEAFF.

The V call is TRBV25-1, the J call TRBJ2-5; the TRBD1 assignment by TCRdb is unverifiable without DNA. Looked up from germline, CDR1 is MGHDK and CDR2 is SYGVNS. This CDR3 contains 14 residues. Here the CDR3 reads CASSRRGNQETQYF.

The chain couples TRBV5-1 to TRBJ1-2; without DNA, the TCRdb call of TRBD1 cannot be checked. The V gene's germline CDR1 is SGHRS and CDR2 YFSETQ. This CDR3 contains 15 residues. The chain's CDR3 is CASSLEGTVNYGYTF.

V gene TRBV5-1 combines with J gene TRBJ2-7; TCRdb's D call of TRBD1 is untestable without DNA. Germline values: CDR1 SGHRS, CDR2 YFSETQ. CDR3 size: 15 residues. This CDR3 is CASSSGDRGINEQYF.